The present TCR beta chain was sequenced within a study of blood T cell repertoires in COVID-19. About the study: Sources were T cells, B-cell-depleted T cells, or PBMCs; the material itself was cDNA or gDNA.

Patients of the Seattle cohort, enrolled during active infection, were followed longitudinally. After removal of 8 bases from V and 2 bases from J, the junction contained 4 bases not matched to a gene. This CDR3 is 14 amino acids long. Germline-derived CDR1 and CDR2 are MNHEY and SVGAGI. Profiled with immunoSEQ multiplex PCR; TCRdb holds only in-frame clones, not every one. The table records some 400,000 clones, around 87% of them present only once. The gene calls are TRBV6-5 and TRBJ2-7; 12 bases match TRBD2. The sequenced sample consisted of peripheral blood. The receptor was derived from a woman aged 55-70 years with COVID-19, enrolled during active disease. CDR3 loop: CASVLAGGPYEQYF. CDR3 DNA: TGTGCCAGCGTACTAGCGGGGGGCCCCTACGAGCAGTACTTC.